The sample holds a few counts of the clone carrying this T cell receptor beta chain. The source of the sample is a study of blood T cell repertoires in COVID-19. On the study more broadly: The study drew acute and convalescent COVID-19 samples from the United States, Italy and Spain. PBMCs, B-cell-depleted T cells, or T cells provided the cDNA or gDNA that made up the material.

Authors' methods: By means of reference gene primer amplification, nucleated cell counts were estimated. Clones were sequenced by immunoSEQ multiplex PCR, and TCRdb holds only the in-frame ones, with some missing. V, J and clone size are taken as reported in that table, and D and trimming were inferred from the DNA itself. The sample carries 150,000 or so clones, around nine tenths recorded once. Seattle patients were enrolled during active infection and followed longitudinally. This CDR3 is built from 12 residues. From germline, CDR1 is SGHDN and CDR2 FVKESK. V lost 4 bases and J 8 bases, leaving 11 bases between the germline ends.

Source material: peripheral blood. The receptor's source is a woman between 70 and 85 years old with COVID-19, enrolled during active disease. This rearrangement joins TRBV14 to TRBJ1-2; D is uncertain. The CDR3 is CASSLAFRGYTF. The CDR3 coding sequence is TGTGCCAGCAGCCTTGCGTTTCGAGGCTACACCTTC.